These T cell receptor beta chains were read from a single sample in a study of cytomegalovirus exposure and HLA in healthy donors. Sequencing used immunoSEQ multiplex PCR; TCRdb keeps in-frame clones, though not all of them. The table has some 77,000 clones, around 80% seen once. The sample comprised PBMCs. The receptors here all came from a woman aged 45-59 years in good health and CMV-seropositive. The CDR3 runs from the conserved cysteine through the conserved F or W. A D gene is named only where the DNA matches it firmly. Clone size appears in some rows only: once, few, many, or a class for an expanded clone.

.,TRBV4-1,15,TRBJ1-1,TRBD1,CVSSHGDRGLTEAFF,TGCGTCAGCAGCCATGGGGACAGGGGGCTGACTGAAGCTTTCTTT
.,TRBV2,14,TRBJ1-2,.,CASSEAHSAYGYTF,TGTGCCAGCAGTGAAGCGCACAGTGCATATGGCTACACCTTC
few,TRBV7-2,14,TRBJ1-2,.,CASMHRGLQYGYTF,TGTGCCAGCATGCACCGCGGACTCCAGTATGGCTACACCTTC
.,TRBV14,17,TRBJ2-1,.,CAKAWGDESAVNDEQFF,TGTGCCAAAGCTTGGGGGGACGAGAGCGCCGTGAATGATGAGCAGTTCTTC
once,TRBV6-1,15,TRBJ2-7,.,CASSEDGGYKGEQYF,TGTGCCAGCAGTGAAGACGGAGGGTATAAGGGCGAGCAGTACTTC
.,TRBV30,16,TRBJ1-4,.,CAWSVWRPPTNEKLFF,TGTGCCTGGAGTGTATGGAGGCCCCCAACTAATGAAAAACTGTTTTTT
.,TRBV7-9,17,TRBJ2-1,TRBD2,CASSLRSLREGYNEQFF,TGTGCCAGCAGCTTAAGGTCCTTGCGGGAGGGCTACAATGAGCAGTTCTTC
.,TRBV13,13,TRBJ1-1,.,CASDPGPPGGAFF,TGTGCCAGCGACCCGGGACCCCCCGGGGGAGCTTTCTTT
once,TRBV5-4,14,TRBJ2-3,.,CASSLTGSTDTQYF,TGTGCCAGCAGCTTGACAGGGAGCACAGATACGCAGTATTTT
.,TRBV6-1,14,TRBJ2-1,TRBD1,CASSGGQGSNEQFF,TGTGCCAGCAGTGGGGGACAGGGGAGCAATGAGCAGTTCTTC
.,TRBV2,13,TRBJ2-3,TRBD2,CASTARGKDTQYF,TGTGCCAGCACGGCGCGGGGGAAAGATACGCAGTATTTT
.,TRBV15,13,TRBJ2-2,.,CATGTQNTGELFF,TGTGCCACCGGGACACAAAACACCGGGGAGCTGTTTTTT
.,TRBV5-4,15,TRBJ2-5,TRBD1,CASSHPGTAGETQYF,TGTGCCAGCAGCCATCCCGGGACAGCCGGAGAGACCCAGTACTTC
once,TRBV27,15,TRBJ1-1,.,CASSTYGGLSTEAFF,TGTGCCAGCTCAACCTACGGGGGGCTGAGCACTGAAGCTTTCTTT
few,TRBV7-9,18,TRBJ2-3,TRBD2,CASSLARAASGYTDTQYF,TGTGCCAGCAGCTTAGCCAGGGCGGCTAGCGGGTACACAGATACGCAGTATTTT
.,TRBV19,13,TRBJ2-3,.,CASSIEERDTQYF,TGTGCCAGTAGTATAGAGGAGCGAGATACGCAGTATTTT
.,TRBV7-8,14,TRBJ2-7,TRBD1,CASSPRTGNYEQYF,TGTGCCAGCAGCCCTCGGACAGGGAACTACGAGCAGTACTTC
.,TRBV7-3,13,TRBJ2-1,TRBD1,CASGQGSYNEQFF,TGTGCCAGCGGACAGGGCTCCTACAATGAGCAGTTCTTC
.,TRBV6-1,16,TRBJ1-5,TRBD1,CASSEGLGTGYKPQHF,TGTGCCAGCAGTGAAGGGCTGGGGACAGGGTATAAGCCCCAGCATTTT
.,TRBV2,13,TRBJ1-5,TRBD1,CATGTGTDQPQHF,TGTGCCACCGGGACAGGGACAGATCAGCCCCAGCATTTT
.,TRBV6-5,14,TRBJ2-3,TRBD2,CASSLGGNSDTQYF,TGTGCCAGCAGTTTGGGAGGGAATTCAGATACGCAGTATTTT
.,TRBV6-1,15,TRBJ1-2,TRBD1,CASRDGQGAIYGYTF,TGTGCCAGCAGGGACGGACAGGGGGCTATCTATGGCTACACCTTC
.,TRBV7-8,16,TRBJ2-3,TRBD2,CASSLSNPGGRDTQYF,TGTGCCAGCAGCTTAAGTAATCCGGGAGGGAGAGATACGCAGTATTTT
few,TRBV10-2,16,TRBJ2-1,TRBD2,CASSLTSGRAYNEQFF,TGCGCCAGCAGTTTGACTAGCGGGAGGGCGTATAATGAGCAGTTCTTC